A selection of T cell receptor beta chains follows, all from one sample in a study of T-cell memory formation after mild COVID-19. Each CDR3 protein is one row after TCRdb ran MiXCR on the 5' RACE reads. Of about 430,000 distinct CDR3 sequences in the sample, around 24% were seen once. The source material was PBMCs or a T cell subset sorted from them (not recorded which). The receptors stem from an adult woman who had mild COVID-19 (a few samples of this study predate the infection). Cell type and time point are not known. Both conserved end residues are trimmed from each CDR3.

>TRBV7-9|15
ASSLPRQAGVYNEQF
>TRBV5-6|15
ASSLGPGTGLPGELF
>TRBV5-1|13
ASSLTGRIQETQY
>TRBV7-9|11
ASSFGPTDTQY
>TRBV15|15
ATSRDRGRDRWETQY
>TRBV5-1|12
ASSLEGIQETQY
>TRBV11-2|13
ATLQGLADAETQY
>TRBV2|16
ASTSRGRGALNTGELF
>TRBV20-1|16
SARDVAAIAGQDYEQY
>TRBV6-5|12
ASSVTRRAYEQY
>TRBV5-1|12
ASSSRAGETEAF
>TRBV5-6|15
ASSFSPDSSTYNEQF
>TRBV21-1|15
ASSKVLRQGAADGYT
>TRBV20-1|11
SARGGSTGELF
>TRBV12-3/TRBV12-4|12
ASSIGGGDYEQF
>TRBV20-1|13
SARDWGLAGVEQF
>TRBV5-6|11
ASSAGSSYEQY
>TRBV5-1|14
ASSLDGSTPNEKLF
>TRBV11-3|13
ASSFRLAGDGEQY
>TRBV7-2|12
ASSLGGPGPEAF
>TRBV29-1|13
SVVFRQGLTYEQY
>TRBV9|16
ASSHDPGRPNPYNEQF
>TRBV7-9|12
ASRAQHSGNTIY
>TRBV12-3/TRBV12-4|12
ASSSDATSKTQY
>TRBV7-9|11
ASSVDSNSPLH
>TRBV15|11
ATSMDRVSPLH
>TRBV11-2|13
ASSSLAGAKNIQY
>TRBV7-9|15
ASSNPIGPLNTGELF
>TRBV13|14
ASRRGGAVPNYGYT
>TRBV29-1|14
SVARRGRALTDTQY
>TRBV7-6|14
ASSPSVAASTYEQY
>TRBV5-1|11
ASSVGLAGMQY
>TRBV30|12
AWRGRGMNTEAF
>TRBV13|15
ASSSARGAVQTYEQY
>TRBV7-3|12
ASSLGGENYEQY
>TRBV7-9|10
ASSFANTEAF
>TRBV3-1|14
ASSQDTQEPSYEQY
>TRBV14|11
ASSHGGVETQY
>TRBV9|13
ASSPRTGHNSPLH
>TRBV29-1|13
SARRGPGMNTEAF
>TRBV9|13
ASSTDAGGYYEQY
>TRBV7-2|14
ASSLEGGGTYNEQF
>TRBV12-3/TRBV12-4|15
ASSLRGGRRPTYEQY
>TRBV20-1|11
SASGPHANEQF
>TRBV9|14
ASSKSHSSYNSPLH
>TRBV20-1|14
SARDEGGLYYNEQF
>TRBV30|9
AWGQENIQY
>TRBV20-1|14
SARDGLAGRTDTQY